The 13 T cell receptor beta chains given below trace back to one sample, sequenced in a study of cytomegalovirus exposure and HLA in healthy donors. Primers for the PCR totalled 60 Vbeta and 13 Jbeta. TCRdb keeps only in-frame clones here, not all; method: immunoSEQ multiplex PCR. Among 60,000 to 75,000 clones, 74% were seen once, and the ten largest hold around 10%. Sequencing was done on a sample of PBMCs. Receptors were obtained from a woman aged 55 to 70 in good health and CMV-seropositive.

The rearrangement joins TRBV7-9 to TRBJ2-7; D is undetermined. Trimming took 5 bases from V and 3 from J, leaving 5 bases between them. In germline, CDR1 is SEHNR, CDR2 FQNEAQ (reference sequence). The CDR3 has 11 amino acids. The DNA for the CDR3 is TGTGCCAGCAGCCCGGGCTACGAGCAGTACTTC. This translates into CASSPGYEQYF.

The genes are TRBV5-6 and TRBJ2-7, with a tentative D call TRBD1 (6 bases). The CDR3 contains 15 residues. Between the trimmed V and J ends, which lost 0 bases and 0 bases, there was a span of 10 bases. Germline CDR1 reads SGHDT; CDR2 reads YYEEEE. CDR3 sequence (DNA): TGTGCCAGCAGCTTGGGCGGACAGAGCTCCTACGAGCAGTACTTC. This gives the protein CASSLGGQSSYEQYF.

The chain employs TRBV7-2 and TRBJ2-7; D perhaps matches TRBD1 (5 bases). V was clipped by 5 bases and J by 0 bases, with 11 bases between them. Germline V gene data show CDR1 as SGHTA and CDR2 as FQGNSA. CDR3 length: 14 amino acids. This CDR3 reads CASSQETASYEQYF. CDR3 in DNA: TGTGCCAGCAGCCAGGAGACAGCCTCCTACGAGCAGTACTTC.

The chain links TRBV2 to TRBJ2-7, with D possibly TRBD1 on 6 matching bases. Deletions cut 3 bases from V and 9 bases from J, with 15 bases between. The germline V gene encodes CDR1 SNHLY and CDR2 FYNNEI. This CDR3 is 13 amino acids long. Written as DNA, the CDR3 is TGTGCCAGCAGTGATCTACAGGGCGATCGGCAGTACTTC. It translates to CASSDLQGDRQYF.

This rearrangement joins TRBV27 to TRBJ2-3, with 11 nucleotides matching TRBD2. Germline CDR1 and CDR2: MNHEY and SMNVEV (reference sequence). Trimming took 6 bases from V and 8 from J; bases not matched to a gene: 7. The CDR3 is 14 residues long. The CDR3 region is CASSLRLAGFTQYF. The CDR3 nucleotides are TGTGCCAGCAGCTTGAGACTAGCGGGGTTTACGCAGTATTTT.

This chain connects TRBV6-5 to TRBJ1-4, with D perhaps TRBD1 (6 bases). The CDR3 contains 14 residues. V lost 8 bases and J lost 7, with 17 bases in between. CDR1 MNHEY and CDR2 SVGAGI come from the germline V gene. CDR3 DNA sequence: TGTGCCAGCCGTCATAACAGGGAGGGTGAAAAACTGTTTTTT. It translates to CASRHNREGEKLFF.

J is TRBJ1-5 and V is TRBV10-2; D is ambiguous. The CDR3 has 13 residues. The germline gives CDR1 WSHSY, CDR2 SAAADI. Trimming removed 10 bases at V and 0 bases at J, with 10 bases between. The CDR3 DNA follows: TGCGCCACCACGGAGTATAGCAATCAGCCCCAGCATTTT. It encodes CATTEYSNQPQHF.

This chain connects TRBV6-6 to TRBJ1-2; TRBD1 agrees at 8 bases. The V segment lost 6 bases and the J segment 6 bases; nucleotides outside the gene matches: 3. Germline CDR1 reads MNHNY; CDR2 reads SVGAGI (reference sequence). There are 12 residues in the CDR3. DNA of the CDR3: TGTGCCAGCAGCCAGACAGGGGATGGCTACACCTTC. As protein: CASSQTGDGYTF.

V and J are TRBV5-1 and TRBJ1-2, with 7 bases that match TRBD1. The CDR3 is 15 amino acids. With V trimmed by 3 bases and J by 0 bases, 5 bases remained unmatched. Germline CDR1 and CDR2: SGHRS and YFSETQ. The CDR3 nucleotides are TGCGCCAGCAGCTCTCGGGACAGCTCTAACTATGGCTACACCTTC. It is translated as CASSSRDSSNYGYTF.

The chain has TRBV9 and TRBJ1-2; the match to TRBD1 covers 11 bases. Germline loops: CDR1 SGDLS, CDR2 YYNGEE. This CDR3 has 15 residues. The V gene end was trimmed by 4 bases and the J gene end by 4 bases; junction bases not matched to a gene: 6. The CDR3 here is CASSSGQGAFYGYTF. The CDR3 DNA is TGTGCCAGCAGCAGTGGACAGGGGGCGTTCTATGGCTACACCTTC.

The V call is TRBV29-1, the J call TRBJ1-2; 7 bases match TRBD1. This CDR3 region has 12 residues. The V gene's germline CDR1 is SQVTM and CDR2 ANQGSEA. The J segment lost 6 bases and the V segment lost 7 bases, leaving 8 bases of the junction unmatched. CDR3 DNA: TGCAGCGCCGGGGACAGTCGGGATGGCTACACCTTC. It yields the protein CSAGDSRDGYTF.

V gene TRBV9 combines with J gene TRBJ2-1; TRBD1 matches 9 bases. CDR1 and CDR2 (germline): SGDLS, YYNGEE. The CDR3 has 15 residues. V lost 3 bases and J lost 3; bases outside the gene matches: 4. Here the CDR3 reads CASSADRGNYNEQFF. The DNA for the CDR3 is TGTGCCAGCAGCGCAGACAGGGGGAACTACAATGAGCAGTTCTTC. The entire variable domain, with the rest obtained from reference TRBV9 and TRBJ2-1, is as follows: DSGVTQTPKHLITATGQRVTLRCSPRSGDLSVYWYQQSLDQGLQFLIQYYNGEERAKGNILERFSAQQFPDLHSELNLSSLELGDSALYFCASSADRGNYNEQFFGPGTRLTVL.

The chain is built from TRBV5-1 and TRBJ2-3; no clear D. The V gene's germline CDR1 is SGHRS and CDR2 YFSETQ. CDR3 length: 13 residues. V was trimmed by 0 bases and J by 4 bases, leaving 6 bases between them. Written as DNA, the CDR3 is TGCGCCAGCAGCTTGGGGAGATCAGATACGCAGTATTTT. This translates into CASSLGRSDTQYF.